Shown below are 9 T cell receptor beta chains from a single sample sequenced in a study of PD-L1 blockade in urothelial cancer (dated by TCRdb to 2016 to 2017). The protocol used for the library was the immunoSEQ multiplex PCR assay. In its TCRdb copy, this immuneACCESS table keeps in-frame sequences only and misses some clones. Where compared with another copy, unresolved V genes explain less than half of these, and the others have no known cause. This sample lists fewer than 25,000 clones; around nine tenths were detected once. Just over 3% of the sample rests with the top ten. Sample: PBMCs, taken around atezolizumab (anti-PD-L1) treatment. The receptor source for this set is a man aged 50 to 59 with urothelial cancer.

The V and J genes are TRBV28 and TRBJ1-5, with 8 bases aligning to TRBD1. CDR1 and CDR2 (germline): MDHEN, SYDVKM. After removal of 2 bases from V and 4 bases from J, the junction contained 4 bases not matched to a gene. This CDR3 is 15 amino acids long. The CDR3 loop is CASSLAGGPNQPQHF. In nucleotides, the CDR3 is TGTGCCAGCAGTTTAGCAGGGGGCCCGAATCAGCCCCAGCATTTT.

Here the CDR3 DNA reads TGTGCCAGCAGCTTACCAGGGGCCGGGGAGCTGTTTTTT. It yields the protein CASSLPGAGELFF. The chain uses TRBV7-6 and TRBJ2-2; a possible D gene is TRBD1 (6 bases). This CDR3 has 13 residues. CDR1 is SGHVS and CDR2 is FNYEAQ in the germline V gene. Trimming left V 2 bases short and J 6 bases short, with 7 bases between.

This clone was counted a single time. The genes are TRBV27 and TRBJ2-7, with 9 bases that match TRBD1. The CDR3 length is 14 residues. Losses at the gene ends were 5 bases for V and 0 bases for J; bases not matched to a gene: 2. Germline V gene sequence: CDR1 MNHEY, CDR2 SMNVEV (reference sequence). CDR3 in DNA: TGTGCCAGCAGTCGGACAGGGGACTCCTACGAGCAGTACTTC. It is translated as CASSRTGDSYEQYF.

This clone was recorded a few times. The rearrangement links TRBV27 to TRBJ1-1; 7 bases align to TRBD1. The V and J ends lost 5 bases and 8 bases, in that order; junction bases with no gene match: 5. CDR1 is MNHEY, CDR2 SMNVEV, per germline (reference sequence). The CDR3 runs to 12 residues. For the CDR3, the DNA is TGTGCCAGCAGTCCACAGGGGCTCGAAGCTTTCTTT. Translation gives CASSPQGLEAFF.

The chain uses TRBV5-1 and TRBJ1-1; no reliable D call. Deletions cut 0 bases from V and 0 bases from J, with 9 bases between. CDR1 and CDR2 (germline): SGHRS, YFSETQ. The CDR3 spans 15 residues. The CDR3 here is CASSLGGLVNTEAFF. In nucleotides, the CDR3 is TGCGCCAGCAGCTTGGGCGGTTTAGTGAACACTGAAGCTTTCTTT. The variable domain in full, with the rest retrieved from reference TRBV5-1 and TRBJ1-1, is KAGVTQTPRYLIKTRGQQVTLSCSPISGHRSVSWYQQTPGQGLQFLFEYFSETQRNKGNFPGRFSGRQFSNSRSEMNVSTLELGDSALYLCASSLGGLVNTEAFFGQGTRLTVV.

The DNA for the CDR3 is TGTGCCACCGCCCCTGGGGGCGCAAGGAGTACTGAAGCTTTCTTT. Its protein is CATAPGGARSTEAFF. J is TRBJ1-1 and V is TRBV10-3; possibly TRBD1 for D (6 bases). CDR3 length: 15 residues. Germline loops: CDR1 ENHRY, CDR2 SYGVKD. V gave up 10 bases and J gave up 5 bases, with 23 bases separating them.

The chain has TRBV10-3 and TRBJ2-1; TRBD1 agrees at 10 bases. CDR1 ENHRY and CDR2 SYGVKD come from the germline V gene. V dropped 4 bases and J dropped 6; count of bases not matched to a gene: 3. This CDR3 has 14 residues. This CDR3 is CAISAGQGLNEQFF. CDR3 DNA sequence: TGTGCCATCAGTGCGGGACAGGGGCTCAATGAGCAGTTCTTC.

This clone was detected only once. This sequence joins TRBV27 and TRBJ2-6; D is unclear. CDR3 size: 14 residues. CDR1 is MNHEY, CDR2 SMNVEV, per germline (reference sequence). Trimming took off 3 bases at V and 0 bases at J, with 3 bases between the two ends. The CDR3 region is CASSFLSGANVLTF. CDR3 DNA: TGTGCCAGCAGTTTTCTCTCTGGGGCCAACGTCCTGACTTTC.

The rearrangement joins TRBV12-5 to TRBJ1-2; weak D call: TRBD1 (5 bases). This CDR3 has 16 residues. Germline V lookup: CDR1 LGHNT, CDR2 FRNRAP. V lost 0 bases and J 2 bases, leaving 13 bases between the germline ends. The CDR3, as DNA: TGTGCTAGTGGTTTGGTCCTGGGCTCAGGGAACTATGGCTACACCTTC. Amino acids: CASGLVLGSGNYGYTF.